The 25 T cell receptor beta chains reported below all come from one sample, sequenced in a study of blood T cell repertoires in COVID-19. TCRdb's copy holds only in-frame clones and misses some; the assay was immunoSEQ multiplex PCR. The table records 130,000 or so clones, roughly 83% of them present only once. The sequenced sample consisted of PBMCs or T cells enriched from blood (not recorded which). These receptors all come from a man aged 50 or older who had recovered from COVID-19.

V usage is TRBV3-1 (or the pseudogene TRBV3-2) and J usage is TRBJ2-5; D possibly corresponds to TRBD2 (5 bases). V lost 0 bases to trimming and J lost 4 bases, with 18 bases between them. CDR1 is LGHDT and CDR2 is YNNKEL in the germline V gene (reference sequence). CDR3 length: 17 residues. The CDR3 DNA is TGTGCCAGCAGCCAAGAGGCTGACTATCCCCCCCGAGAGACCCAGTACTTC. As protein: CASSQEADYPPRETQYF.

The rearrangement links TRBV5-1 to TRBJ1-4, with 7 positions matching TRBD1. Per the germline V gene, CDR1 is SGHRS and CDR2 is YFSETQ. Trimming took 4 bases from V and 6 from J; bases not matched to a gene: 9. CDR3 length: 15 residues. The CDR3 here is CASSPGQVKDEKLFF. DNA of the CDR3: TGCGCCAGCAGCCCCGGACAGGTGAAGGATGAAAAACTGTTTTTT. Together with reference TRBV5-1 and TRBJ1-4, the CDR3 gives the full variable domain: KAGVTQTPRYLIKTRGQQVTLSCSPISGHRSVSWYQQTPGQGLQFLFEYFSETQRNKGNFPGRFSGRQFSNSRSEMNVSTLELGDSALYLCASSPGQVKDEKLFFGSGTQLSVL.

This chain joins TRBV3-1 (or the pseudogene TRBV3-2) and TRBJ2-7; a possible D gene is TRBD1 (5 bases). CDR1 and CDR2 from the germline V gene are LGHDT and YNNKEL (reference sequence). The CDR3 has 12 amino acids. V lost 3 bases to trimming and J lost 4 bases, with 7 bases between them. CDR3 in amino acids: CASSQSGYEQYF. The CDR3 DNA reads TGTGCCAGCAGCCAGTCAGGGTACGAGCAGTACTTC.

CDR3 in DNA: TGTGCCAGCACTAGAGGGCCTTCACCCCTCCACTTT. It encodes CASTRGPSPLHF. This chain uses TRBV2 with TRBJ1-6; no reliable D call. Germline loops: CDR1 SNHLY, CDR2 FYNNEI. This CDR3 region has 12 residues. Trimming cost V 7 bases and J 9 bases, with 10 bases left between them.

CDR3 loop: CASSQGDIAETQYF. CDR3 nucleotides: TGCGCCAGCAGCCAAGGGGACATCGCAGAGACCCAGTACTTC. V and J are TRBV4-1 and TRBJ2-5; D may be TRBD1 (6 bases). Germline V lookup: CDR1 MGHRA, CDR2 YSYEKL. This CDR3 has 14 residues. The V gene lost 1 base and the J gene lost 4 bases, with 10 bases spanning the gap.

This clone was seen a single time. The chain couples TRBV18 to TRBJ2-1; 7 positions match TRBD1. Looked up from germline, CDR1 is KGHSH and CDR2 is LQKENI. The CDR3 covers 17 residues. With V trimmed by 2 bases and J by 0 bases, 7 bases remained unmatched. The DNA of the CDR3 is TGTGCCAGCTCACCAAGAGGGGGACAGAGCTCCTACAATGAGCAGTTCTTC. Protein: CASSPRGGQSSYNEQFF.

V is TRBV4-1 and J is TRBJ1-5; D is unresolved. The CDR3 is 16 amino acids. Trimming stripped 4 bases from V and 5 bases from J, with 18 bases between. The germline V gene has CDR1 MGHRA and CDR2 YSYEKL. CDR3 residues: CASSLYLVVTDQPQHF. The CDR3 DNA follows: TGCGCCAGCAGCCTGTACCTCGTCGTAACTGATCAGCCCCAGCATTTT.

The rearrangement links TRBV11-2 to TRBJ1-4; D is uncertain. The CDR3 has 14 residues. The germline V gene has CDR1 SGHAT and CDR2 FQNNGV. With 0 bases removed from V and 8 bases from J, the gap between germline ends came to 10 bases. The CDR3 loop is CASSLDRRWEKLFF. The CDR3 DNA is TGTGCCAGCAGCTTAGACAGGCGTTGGGAAAAACTGTTTTTT. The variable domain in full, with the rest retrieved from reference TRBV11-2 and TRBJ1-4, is EAGVAQSPRYKIIEKRQSVAFWCNPISGHATLYWYQQILGQGPKLLIQFQNNGVVDDSQLPKDRFSAERLKGVDSTLKIQPAKLEDSAVYLCASSLDRRWEKLFFGSGTQLSVL.

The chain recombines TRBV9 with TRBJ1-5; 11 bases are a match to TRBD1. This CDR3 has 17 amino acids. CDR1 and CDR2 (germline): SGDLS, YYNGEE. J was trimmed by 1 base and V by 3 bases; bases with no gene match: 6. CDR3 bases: TGTGCCAGCAGCGCCGGGACAGGGGGGAGGAGCAATCAGCCCCAGCATTTT. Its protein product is CASSAGTGGRSNQPQHF.

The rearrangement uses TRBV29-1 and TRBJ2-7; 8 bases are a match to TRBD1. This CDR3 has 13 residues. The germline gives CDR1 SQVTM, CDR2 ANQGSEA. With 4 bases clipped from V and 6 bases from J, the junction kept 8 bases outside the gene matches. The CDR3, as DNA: TGCAGCGTTGGGCGGACAGGGTCGTCCGAGCAGTACTTC. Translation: CSVGRTGSSEQYF.

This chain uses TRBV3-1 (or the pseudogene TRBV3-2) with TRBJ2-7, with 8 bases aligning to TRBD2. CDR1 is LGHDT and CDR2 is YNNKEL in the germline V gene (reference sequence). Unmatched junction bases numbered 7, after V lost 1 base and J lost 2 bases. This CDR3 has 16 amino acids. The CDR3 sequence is CASSQGTSGGAYEQYF. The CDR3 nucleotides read TGTGCCAGCAGCCAAGGTACCAGCGGGGGAGCCTACGAGCAGTACTTC.

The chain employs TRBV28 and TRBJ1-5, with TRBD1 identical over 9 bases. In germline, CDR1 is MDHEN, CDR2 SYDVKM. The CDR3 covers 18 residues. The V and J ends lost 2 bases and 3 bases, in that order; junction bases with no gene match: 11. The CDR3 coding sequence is TGTGCCAGCAGTTTAGGGACAGGGTTTATGGGGCCCAATCAGCCCCAGCATTTT. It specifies CASSLGTGFMGPNQPQHF. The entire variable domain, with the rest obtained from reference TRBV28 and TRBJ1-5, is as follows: DVKVTQSSRYLVKRTGEKVFLECVQDMDHENMFWYRQDPGLGLRLIYFSYDVKMKEKGDIPEGYSVSREKKERFSLILESASTNQTSMYLCASSLGTGFMGPNQPQHFGDGTRLSIL.

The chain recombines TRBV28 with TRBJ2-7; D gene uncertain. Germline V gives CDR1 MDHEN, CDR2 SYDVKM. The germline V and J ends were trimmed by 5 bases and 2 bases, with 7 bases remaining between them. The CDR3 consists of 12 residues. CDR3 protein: CASSLIPYEQYF. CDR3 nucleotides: TGTGCCAGCAGTCTAATTCCCTACGAGCAGTACTTC.

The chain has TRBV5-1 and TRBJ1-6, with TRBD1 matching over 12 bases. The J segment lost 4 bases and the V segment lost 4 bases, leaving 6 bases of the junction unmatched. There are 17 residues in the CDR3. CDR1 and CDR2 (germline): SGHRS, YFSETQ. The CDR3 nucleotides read TGCGCCAGCAGCCAAGGGACAGGGGGCGTGTATAATTCACCCCTCCACTTT. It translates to CASSQGTGGVYNSPLHF.

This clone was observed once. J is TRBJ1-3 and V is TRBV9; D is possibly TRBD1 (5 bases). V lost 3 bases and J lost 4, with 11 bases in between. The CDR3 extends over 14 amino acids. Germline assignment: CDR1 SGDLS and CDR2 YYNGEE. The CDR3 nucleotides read TGTGCCAGCAGCGATGCCGCAGGGGGAAACACCATATATTTT. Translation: CASSDAAGGNTIYF.

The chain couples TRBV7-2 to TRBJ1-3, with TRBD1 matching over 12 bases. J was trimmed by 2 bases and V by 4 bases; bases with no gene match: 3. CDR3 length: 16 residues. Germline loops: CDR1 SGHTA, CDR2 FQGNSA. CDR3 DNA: TGTGCCAGCAGCTCCGGGACAGGGGGCCCTGGAAACACCATATATTTT. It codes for CASSSGTGGPGNTIYF.

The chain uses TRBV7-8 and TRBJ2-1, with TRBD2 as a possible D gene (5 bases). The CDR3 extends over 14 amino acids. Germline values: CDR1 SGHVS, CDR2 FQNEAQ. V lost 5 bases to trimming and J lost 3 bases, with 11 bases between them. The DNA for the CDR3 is TGTGCCAGCAGCAGTAACGGGATCTACAATGAGCAGTTCTTC. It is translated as CASSSNGIYNEQFF.

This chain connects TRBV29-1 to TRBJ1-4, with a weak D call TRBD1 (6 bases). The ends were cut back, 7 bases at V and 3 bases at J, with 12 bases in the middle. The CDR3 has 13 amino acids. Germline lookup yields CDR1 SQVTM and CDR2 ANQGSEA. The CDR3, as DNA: TGCAGCGCAAGGGGGAATGCTAATGAAAAACTGTTTTTT. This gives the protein CSARGNANEKLFF.

The CDR3 sequence is CASSPSDRALNTEAFF. The CDR3 coding sequence is TGTGCCAGCAGCCCGAGTGACAGGGCCTTGAACACTGAAGCTTTCTTT. The chain uses TRBV11-1 and TRBJ1-1; the match to TRBD1 covers 7 bases. Germline V lookup: CDR1 SGHAT, CDR2 FQDESV (reference sequence). The CDR3 extends over 16 amino acids. V lost 5 bases and J lost 0; bases outside the gene matches: 9.

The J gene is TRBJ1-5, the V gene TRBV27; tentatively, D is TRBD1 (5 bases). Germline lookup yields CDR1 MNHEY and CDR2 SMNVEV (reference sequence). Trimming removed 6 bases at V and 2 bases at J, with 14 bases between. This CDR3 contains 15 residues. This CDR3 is CASRSRGGGNQPQHF. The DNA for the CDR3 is TGTGCCAGCAGGTCACGGGGGGGAGGCAATCAGCCCCAGCATTTT.

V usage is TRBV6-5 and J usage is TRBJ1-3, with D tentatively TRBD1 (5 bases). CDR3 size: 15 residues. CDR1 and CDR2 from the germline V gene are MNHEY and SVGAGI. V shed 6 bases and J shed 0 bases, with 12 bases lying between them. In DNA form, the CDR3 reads TGTGCCAGCAGAACGAGACAGACCTCTGGAAACACCATATATTTT. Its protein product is CASRTRQTSGNTIYF.

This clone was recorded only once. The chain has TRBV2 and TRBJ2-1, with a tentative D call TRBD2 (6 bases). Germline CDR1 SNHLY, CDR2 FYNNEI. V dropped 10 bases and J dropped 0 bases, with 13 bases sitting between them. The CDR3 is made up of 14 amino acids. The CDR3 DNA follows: TGTGCCACCCGCGTCGGGGGCTCCTACAATGAGCAGTTCTTC. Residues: CATRVGGSYNEQFF.

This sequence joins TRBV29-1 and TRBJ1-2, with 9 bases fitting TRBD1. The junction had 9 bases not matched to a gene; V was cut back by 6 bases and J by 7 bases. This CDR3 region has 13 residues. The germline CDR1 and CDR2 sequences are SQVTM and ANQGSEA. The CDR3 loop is CSVKTGGRPGYTF. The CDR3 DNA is TGCAGCGTAAAGACAGGGGGACGACCTGGCTACACCTTC.

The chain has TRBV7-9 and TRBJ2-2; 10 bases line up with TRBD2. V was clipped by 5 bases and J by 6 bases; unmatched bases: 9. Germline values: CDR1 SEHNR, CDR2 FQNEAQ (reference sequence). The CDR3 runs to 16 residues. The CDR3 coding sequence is TGTGCCAGCAGCCCCCCGTCCCTAGCGGGGGCCGGGGAGCTGTTTTTT. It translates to CASSPPSLAGAGELFF.

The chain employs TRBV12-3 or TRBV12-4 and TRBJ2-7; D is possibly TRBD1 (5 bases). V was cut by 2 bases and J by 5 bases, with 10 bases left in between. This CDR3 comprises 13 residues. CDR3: CASSLQGIDEQYF. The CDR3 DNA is TGTGCCAGCAGTTTACAGGGAATTGACGAGCAGTACTTC.